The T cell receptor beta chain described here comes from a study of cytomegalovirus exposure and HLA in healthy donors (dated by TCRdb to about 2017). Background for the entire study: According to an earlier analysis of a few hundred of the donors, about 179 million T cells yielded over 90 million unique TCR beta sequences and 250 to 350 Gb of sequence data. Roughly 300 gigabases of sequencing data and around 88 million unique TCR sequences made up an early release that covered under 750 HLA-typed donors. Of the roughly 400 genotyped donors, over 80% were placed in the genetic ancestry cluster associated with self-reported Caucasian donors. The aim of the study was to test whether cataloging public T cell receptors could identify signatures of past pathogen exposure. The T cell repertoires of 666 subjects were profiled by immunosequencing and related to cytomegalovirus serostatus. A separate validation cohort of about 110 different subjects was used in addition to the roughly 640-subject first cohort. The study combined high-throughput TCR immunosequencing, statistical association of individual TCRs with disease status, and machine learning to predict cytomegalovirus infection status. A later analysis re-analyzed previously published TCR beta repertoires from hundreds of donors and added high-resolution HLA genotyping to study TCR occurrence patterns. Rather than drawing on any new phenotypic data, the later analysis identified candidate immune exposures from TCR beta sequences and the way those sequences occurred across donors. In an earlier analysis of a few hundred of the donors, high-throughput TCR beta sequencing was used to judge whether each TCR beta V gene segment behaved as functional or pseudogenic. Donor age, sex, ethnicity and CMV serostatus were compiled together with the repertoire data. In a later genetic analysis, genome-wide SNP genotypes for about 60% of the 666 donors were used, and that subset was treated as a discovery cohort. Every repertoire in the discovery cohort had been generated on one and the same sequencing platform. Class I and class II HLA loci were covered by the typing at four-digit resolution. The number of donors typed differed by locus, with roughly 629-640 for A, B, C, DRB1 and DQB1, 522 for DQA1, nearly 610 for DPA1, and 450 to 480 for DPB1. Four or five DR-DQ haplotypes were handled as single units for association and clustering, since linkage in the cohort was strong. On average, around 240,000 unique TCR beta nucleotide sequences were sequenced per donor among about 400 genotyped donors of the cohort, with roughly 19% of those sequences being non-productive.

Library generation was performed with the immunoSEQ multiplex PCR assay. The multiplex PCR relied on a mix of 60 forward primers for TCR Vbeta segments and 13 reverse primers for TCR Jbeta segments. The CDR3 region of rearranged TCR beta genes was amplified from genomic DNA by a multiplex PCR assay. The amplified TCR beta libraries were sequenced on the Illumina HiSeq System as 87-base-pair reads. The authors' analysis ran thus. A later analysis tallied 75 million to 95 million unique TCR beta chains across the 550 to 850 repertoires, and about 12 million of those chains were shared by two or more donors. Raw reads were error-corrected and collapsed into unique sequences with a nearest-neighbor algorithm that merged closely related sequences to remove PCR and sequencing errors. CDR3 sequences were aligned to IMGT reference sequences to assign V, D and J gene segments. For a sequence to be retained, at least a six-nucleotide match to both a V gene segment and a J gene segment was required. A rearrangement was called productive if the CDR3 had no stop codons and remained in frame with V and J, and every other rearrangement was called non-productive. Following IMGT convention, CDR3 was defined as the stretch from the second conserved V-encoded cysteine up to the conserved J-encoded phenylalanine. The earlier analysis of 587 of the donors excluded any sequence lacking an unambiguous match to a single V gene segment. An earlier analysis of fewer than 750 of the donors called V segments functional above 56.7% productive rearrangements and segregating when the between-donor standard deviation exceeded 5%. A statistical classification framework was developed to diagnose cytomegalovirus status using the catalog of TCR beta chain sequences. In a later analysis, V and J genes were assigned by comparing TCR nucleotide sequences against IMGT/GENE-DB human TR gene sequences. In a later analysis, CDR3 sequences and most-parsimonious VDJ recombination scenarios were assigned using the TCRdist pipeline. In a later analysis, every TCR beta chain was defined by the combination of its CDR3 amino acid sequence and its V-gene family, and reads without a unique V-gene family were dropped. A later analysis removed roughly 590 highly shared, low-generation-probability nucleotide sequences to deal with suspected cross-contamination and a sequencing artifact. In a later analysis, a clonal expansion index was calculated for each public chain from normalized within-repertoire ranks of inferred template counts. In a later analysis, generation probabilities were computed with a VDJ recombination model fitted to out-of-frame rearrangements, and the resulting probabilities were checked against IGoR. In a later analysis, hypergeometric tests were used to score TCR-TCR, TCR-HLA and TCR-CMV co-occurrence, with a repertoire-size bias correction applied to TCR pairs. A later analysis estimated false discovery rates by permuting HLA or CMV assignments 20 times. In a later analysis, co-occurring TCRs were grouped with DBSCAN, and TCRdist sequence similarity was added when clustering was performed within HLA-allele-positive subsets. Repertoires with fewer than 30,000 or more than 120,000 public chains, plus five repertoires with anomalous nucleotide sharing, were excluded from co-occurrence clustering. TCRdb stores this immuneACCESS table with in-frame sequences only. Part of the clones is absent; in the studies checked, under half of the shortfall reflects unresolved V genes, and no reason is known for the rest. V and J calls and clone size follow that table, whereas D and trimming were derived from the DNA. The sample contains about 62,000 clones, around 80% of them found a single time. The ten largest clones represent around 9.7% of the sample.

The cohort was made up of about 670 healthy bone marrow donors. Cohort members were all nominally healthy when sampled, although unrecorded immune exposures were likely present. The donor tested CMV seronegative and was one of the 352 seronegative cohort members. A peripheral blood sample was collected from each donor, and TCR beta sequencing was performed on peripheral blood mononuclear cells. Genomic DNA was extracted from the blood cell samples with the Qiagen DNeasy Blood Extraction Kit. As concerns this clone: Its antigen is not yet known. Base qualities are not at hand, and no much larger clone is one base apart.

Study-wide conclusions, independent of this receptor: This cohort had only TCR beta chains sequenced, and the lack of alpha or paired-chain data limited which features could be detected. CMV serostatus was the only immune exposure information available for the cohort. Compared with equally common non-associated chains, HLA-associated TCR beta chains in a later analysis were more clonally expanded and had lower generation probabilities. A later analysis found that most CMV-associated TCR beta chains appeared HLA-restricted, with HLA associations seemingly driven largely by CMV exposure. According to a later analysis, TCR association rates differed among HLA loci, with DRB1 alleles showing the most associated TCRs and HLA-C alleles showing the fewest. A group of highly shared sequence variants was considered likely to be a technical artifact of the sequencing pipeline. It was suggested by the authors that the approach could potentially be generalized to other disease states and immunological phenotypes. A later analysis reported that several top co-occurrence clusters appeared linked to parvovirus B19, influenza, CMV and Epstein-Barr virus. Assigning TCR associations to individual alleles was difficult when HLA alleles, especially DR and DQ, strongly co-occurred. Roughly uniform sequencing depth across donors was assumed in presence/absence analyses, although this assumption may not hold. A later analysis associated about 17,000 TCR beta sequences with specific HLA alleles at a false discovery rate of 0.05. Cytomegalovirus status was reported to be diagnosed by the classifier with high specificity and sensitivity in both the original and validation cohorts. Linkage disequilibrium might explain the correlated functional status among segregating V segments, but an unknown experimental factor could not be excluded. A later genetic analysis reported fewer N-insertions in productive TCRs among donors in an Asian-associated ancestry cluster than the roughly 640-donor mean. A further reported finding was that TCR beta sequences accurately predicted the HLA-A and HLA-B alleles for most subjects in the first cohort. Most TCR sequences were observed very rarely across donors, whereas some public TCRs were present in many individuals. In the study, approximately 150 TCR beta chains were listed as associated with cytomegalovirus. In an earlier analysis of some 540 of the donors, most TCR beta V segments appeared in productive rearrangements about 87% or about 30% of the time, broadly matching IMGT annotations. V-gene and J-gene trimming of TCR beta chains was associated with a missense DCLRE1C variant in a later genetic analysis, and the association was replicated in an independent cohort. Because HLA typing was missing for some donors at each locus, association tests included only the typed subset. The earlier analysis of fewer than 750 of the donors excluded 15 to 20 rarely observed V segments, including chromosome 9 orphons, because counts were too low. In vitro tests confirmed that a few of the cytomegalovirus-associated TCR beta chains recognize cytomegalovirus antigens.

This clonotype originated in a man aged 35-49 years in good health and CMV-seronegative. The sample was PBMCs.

The DNA is TGTGCCAGCAGTTTATATGCAGGGGGCTACGAGCAGTACTTC. Its coded protein is CASSLYAGGYEQYF. Here the chain combines TRBV27 and TRBJ2-7; TRBD1 lines up with 7 middle nucleotides. CDR1 MNHEY and CDR2 SMNVEV were looked up in the germline V gene (reference sequence). Ends trimmed: V by 1 base, J by 3 bases; bases unmatched to a gene: 3. The CDR3 runs 14 residues from the cysteine to the phenylalanine. Solely the CDR3 DNA is kept, with 42 bases framed from the first base.